This T cell receptor (beta chain) stems from a study of blood T cell repertoires in COVID-19 (dated by TCRdb to about 2020). General notes on the study: Samples covering the acute and convalescent phases of COVID-19 were provided by collaborators in the United States, Italy and Spain. The material from the prospective study consisted of cDNA or gDNA derived from T cells, B-cell-depleted T cells, or PBMCs. The samples were drawn from the first 160 participants of the ongoing ImmuneRACE study and from 950 to 1,500 subjects provided by 6 global collaborators. Sample metadata almost always included a de-identified subject ID, COVID-19 status, age in years and sex. The repertoires were released in a freely available public database intended as a resource for research on the immune response to SARS-CoV-2. Subjects who had been exposed to COVID-19, were actively infected with it, or had recovered from it provided the deeply sampled blood TCRbeta repertoires that made up the dataset. Where HLA class I and class II types were available, the types were taken from metadata supplied by the sample provider, not from assay-based typing.

The junction carries 13 bases between V and J, which are trimmed by 4 bases and 3 bases respectively. Taken from cysteine to phenylalanine, the CDR3 has 14 residues. Only the CDR3 region is kept as DNA, spanning 42 bases read in frame from base 1. The germline V gene supplies CDR1 SGDLS and CDR2 YYNGEE. About this clone itself: What antigen it recognizes has not been identified. No qualities accompany the bases; no much larger clone lies one base away.

Paper-wide results and their limitations: The amount of clinical and demographic metadata varied by source and participant and was provided uncurated.

The immunoSEQ Assay, a bias-controlled multiplex PCR, was used to amplify TCRbeta CDR3 regions from genomic DNA. As for the authors' bioinformatics: The number of nucleated cells in each sample was estimated from the amplification of reference gene primers within the assay. To quantify the absolute abundance of each unique TCRbeta CDR3 rearrangement, sequence reads were collapsed and filtered. Productive Simpson clonality was computed per sample as the square root of Simpson's diversity index over productive rearrangements. The table was pulled from immuneACCESS by TCRdb, which kept in-frame rearrangements only. Such tables lose some clones; where checked, under half of the loss comes from unresolved V genes, and the rest has no known cause. That table gives V, J and clone size, and the DNA gave D and trimming. The sample data list 250,000 to 300,000 clones, and 80% to 85% of these were observed just once. Approximately 5% of the sample is taken by the ten largest.

Participants in the prospective study were enrolled through a virtual design, were aged about 18 to 90 years, and lived in approximately 24 United States geographic areas. In the prospective study, participants were assigned to cohorts based on the clinical history participants reported in a screening survey and a study questionnaire. Exposed participants had been in contact, within 2 weeks of entering the study, with a person who had a PCR-confirmed or clinician-diagnosed case of COVID-19. In the prospective study, mobile phlebotomists collected whole blood, serum and a nasopharyngeal or oropharyngeal swab from each participant. Over a 2-month period, participants in the prospective study had the option of providing additional blood draws and questionnaires. Blood samples from the prospective study were shipped frozen or at room temperature prior to DNA extraction.

The V and J genes are TRBV9 and TRBJ1-2, with no confidently assigned D gene. The sequence came from a man aged 35-49 years who had been exposed to COVID-19. The sequencing input was PBMCs or T cells enriched from blood (not recorded which). The CDR3 here reads CASSFLEGHYGYTF. The DNA sequence is as follows: TGTGCCAGCAGCTTCTTGGAGGGCCACTATGGCTACACCTTC.